The clone carrying this T cell receptor (beta chain) was recorded once. Authors' analysis steps: Amplifying reference gene primers gave estimates of nucleated cell counts. Assay used: immunoSEQ multiplex PCR; TCRdb lists only in-frame clones, some missing. The DNA gave D and trimming, while V, J and clone size come from that table. The repertoire holds 140,000 to 150,000 clones, with about 76% as singletons. This entry is derived from a study of blood T cell repertoires in COVID-19. The length of the CDR3 is 15 residues. Germline CDR1 is MDHEN and CDR2 is SYDVKM. Trimming cost V 1 base and J 4 bases; bases outside gene matches: 3.

Sample: peripheral blood. This TCR derives from a human donor in a cohort sampled during active COVID-19. J is TRBJ2-7 and V is TRBV28; TRBD1 matches 11 bases. CDR3 sequence: CASSLLGQGAYEQYF. CDR3 in DNA: TGTGCCAGCAGTTTATTAGGACAGGGGGCTTACGAGCAGTACTTC.